This entry is about one TCR beta chain. Its antigen is currently unknown. TCRdb's copy holds only in-frame clones and misses some; the assay was immunoSEQ multiplex PCR. The repertoire includes some 150,000 clones, 92% of them detected once, and less than 4.5% sits in the top ten. The sample belongs to a study of T cell responses to AZD1222 COVID-19 vaccine. Overall study findings and caveats: Breadth and depth of Spike-specific TCRs rose after two AZD1222 doses.

The sample consisted of peripheral blood, taken on day 0 of MenACWY control vaccination. This clonotype was sampled from an adult in good health.

DNA of the CDR3: TGTGCCAGCAGCCGCGACAGGGGGAGAGCTAGCACCGAGCAGTACTTC. Its protein is CASSRDRGRASTEQYF. The V and J genes are TRBV5-4 and TRBJ2-7; TRBD1 matches 9 bases. The length of the CDR3 is 16 residues. Looked up from germline, CDR1 is SGHNT and CDR2 is YYREEE (reference sequence). V shed 4 bases and J 6 bases; nucleotides not matched to a gene: 14.